The TCR beta chain described here comes from a study of T cell responses to AZD1222 COVID-19 vaccine. The CDR3 has 14 amino acids. Per the germline V gene, CDR1 is SGHNT and CDR2 is YYREEE (reference sequence). Trimming stripped 1 base from V and 1 base from J, with 9 bases between. TCRdb keeps only in-frame clones here, not all; method: immunoSEQ multiplex PCR. The sample has about 130,000 clones, approximately 93% seen once; the top ten hold approximately 3.1%. The TCR sequence derives from an adult in good health. This chain links TRBV5-4 with TRBJ2-7, with D unclear. Material: peripheral blood, obtained on day 0 of AZD1222 vaccination. CDR3 DNA: TGTGCCAGCAGCTTGTATGCAGAATCCTACGAGCAGTACTTC. This encodes CASSLYAESYEQYF.